The 10 T cell receptor beta chains in this list originate from one sample, sequenced in a study of blood T cell repertoires in COVID-19. Sequenced by immunoSEQ multiplex PCR; TCRdb stores in-frame clones only, minus some. The sample holds around 250,000 clones, under 95% seen once. Sequenced sample: PBMCs or T cells enriched from blood (not recorded which). Receptors were obtained from a man between 35 and 55 years old who had been exposed to COVID-19.

This chain links TRBV5-4 with TRBJ2-1; D gene ambiguous. V lost 4 bases, J lost 5 bases, and 10 bases lay in between. This CDR3 is 13 amino acids long. CDR1 and CDR2 (germline): SGHNT, YYREEE (reference sequence). The CDR3 region has the DNA TGTGCCAGCAGCCGTACAGAGAACAATGAGCAGTTCTTC. Translation gives CASSRTENNEQFF.

This sequence joins TRBV28 and TRBJ1-2, with TRBD1 as a possible D gene (5 bases). Per the germline V gene, CDR1 is MDHEN and CDR2 is SYDVKM. The CDR3 covers 13 residues. The germline V and J ends were trimmed by 10 bases and 1 base, with 13 bases remaining between them. In DNA, the CDR3 is TGTGCCACTACGGGGGAGGTTAACTATGGCTACACCTTC. It encodes CATTGEVNYGYTF.

The chain carries TRBV5-1 and TRBJ2-5; tentatively, D is TRBD2 (5 bases). Germline CDR1 and CDR2: SGHRS and YFSETQ. This CDR3 is 14 amino acids long. V was shortened by 4 bases and J by 4 bases, with 14 bases between the two germline ends. The CDR3 loop is CASSAGRVGETQYF. Here the CDR3 DNA reads TGCGCCAGCAGCGCGGGTAGGGTTGGAGAGACCCAGTACTTC.

The genes are TRBV27 and TRBJ1-2; D ambiguous. This CDR3 has 14 residues. Germline values: CDR1 MNHEY, CDR2 SMNVEV (reference sequence). V lost 8 bases to trimming and J lost 0 bases, with 13 bases between them. The CDR3 reads CASGGPNSNYGYTF. The CDR3 DNA follows: TGTGCCAGCGGTGGGCCGAATTCTAACTATGGCTACACCTTC.

This sequence joins TRBV6-5 and TRBJ2-7; D gene unclear. Germline V gives CDR1 MNHEY, CDR2 SVGAGI. The CDR3 sequence is 14 residues long. V was pared by 4 bases and J by 6 bases, with 16 bases between. Written as DNA, the CDR3 is TGTGCCAGCAGTTCCAGACCTCCAGGCTCCGAGCAGTACTTC. This translates into CASSSRPPGSEQYF.

This clone appeared a single time. The rearrangement joins TRBV29-1 to TRBJ2-7; 8 positions agree with TRBD1. This CDR3 comprises 12 residues. The ends lost 5 bases at V and 6 bases at J; junction bases unmatched: 6. CDR1 and CDR2 from the germline V gene are SQVTM and ANQGSEA. This CDR3 reads CSVRTGKGEQYF. CDR3 coding DNA: TGCAGCGTTAGGACAGGGAAGGGCGAGCAGTACTTC.

This clone was seen just once. The chain uses TRBV11-2 and TRBJ2-7; the match to TRBD1 covers 8 bases. CDR3 length equals 16 residues. With V trimmed by 1 base and J by 4 bases, 9 bases remained unmatched. Germline CDR1 and CDR2: SGHAT and FQNNGV. The CDR3 sequence is CASSLVRTGGGYEQYF. The CDR3 DNA reads TGTGCCAGCAGCTTAGTACGAACAGGGGGTGGATACGAGCAGTACTTC.

This clone was detected once. The chain joins TRBV10-3 to TRBJ1-5, with no clear D. CDR1 ENHRY and CDR2 SYGVKD come from the germline V gene. This CDR3 spans 15 amino acids. V lost 0 bases, J lost 0 bases, and 6 bases lay in between. The CDR3 reads CAISESGRSNQPQHF. The CDR3, as DNA: TGTGCCATCAGTGAGTCGGGCCGTAGCAATCAGCCCCAGCATTTT.

The V gene is TRBV19, the J gene TRBJ2-3; 10 bases map to TRBD2. The CDR3 is 16 amino acids. Germline CDR1 is LNHDA and CDR2 is SQIVND (reference sequence). The J segment lost 2 bases and the V segment lost 4 bases, leaving 6 bases of the junction unmatched. CDR3 in DNA: TGTGCCAGTAGTAATCTAGCGGGAGCCCTCACAGATACGCAGTATTTT. It encodes CASSNLAGALTDTQYF.

This sequence joins TRBV6-5 and TRBJ2-7; the D is unclear. V was pared by 0 bases and J by 2 bases, with 11 bases between. This CDR3 has 15 residues. Germline V gene data show CDR1 as MNHEY and CDR2 as SVGAGI. The CDR3 sequence is CASSYSIYEPYEQYF. In DNA, the CDR3 is TGTGCCAGCAGTTACTCGATTTATGAGCCCTACGAGCAGTACTTC.